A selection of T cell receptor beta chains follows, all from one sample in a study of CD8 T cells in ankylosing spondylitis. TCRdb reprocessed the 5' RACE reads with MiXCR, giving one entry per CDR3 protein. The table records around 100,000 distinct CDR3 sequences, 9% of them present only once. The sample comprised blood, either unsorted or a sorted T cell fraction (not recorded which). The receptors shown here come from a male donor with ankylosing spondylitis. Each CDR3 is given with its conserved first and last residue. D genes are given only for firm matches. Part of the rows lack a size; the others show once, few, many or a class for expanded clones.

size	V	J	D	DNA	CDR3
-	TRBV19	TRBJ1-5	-	TGTGCCAGTAAGGACGGAGCTGCACTCTTACCTAATCAGCCCCAGCATTTT	CASKDGAALLPNQPQHF
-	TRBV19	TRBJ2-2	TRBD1	TGTGCCAGTACCCACCTCGACAGGGGAGAGAACACCGGGGAGCTGTTTTTT	CASTHLDRGENTGELFF
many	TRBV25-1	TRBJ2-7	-	TGTGCCAGCAGTGACAATTCAGGGTTTCAGCCGTACGAGCAGTACTTC	CASSDNSGFQPYEQYF
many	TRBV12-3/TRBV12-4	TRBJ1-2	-	TGTGCCAGCAGTGGCACAGGGAACTATGGCTACACCTTC	CASSGTGNYGYTF
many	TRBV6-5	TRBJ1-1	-	TGTGCCAGCAGTTACTCGGCAGAGACTGAAGCTTTCTTT	CASSYSAETEAFF
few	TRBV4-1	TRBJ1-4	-	TGCGCCAGCAGCCAAAGCTATGATAGCCGTCCTGAAAAACTGTTTTTT	CASSQSYDSRPEKLFF
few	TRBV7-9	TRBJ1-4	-	TGTGCCAGCAGAAGGGGCCTTACAACTAATGAAAAACTGTTTTTT	CASRRGLTTNEKLFF
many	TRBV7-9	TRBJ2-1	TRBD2	TGTGCCAGCAGCTTATGGAGCGGGAGGGCCCTTGAGCAGTTCTTC	CASSLWSGRALEQFF
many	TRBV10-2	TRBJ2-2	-	TGCGCCAGCAGTGAGAATGGCGGGGAGCTGTTTTTT	CASSENGGELFF
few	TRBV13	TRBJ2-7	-	TGTGCCAGCAGCTTAATGGTTGCGGGCGGCGAGCAGTACTTC	CASSLMVAGGEQYF
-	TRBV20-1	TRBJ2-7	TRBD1	TGCAGTGCTAGCCCCAGGACAGGCCTCTCCTACGAGCAGTACTTC	CSASPRTGLSYEQYF
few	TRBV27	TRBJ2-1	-	TGTGCCAGCAGTTTCGTAGGTGCGGTTTACAATGAGCAGTTCTTC	CASSFVGAVYNEQFF
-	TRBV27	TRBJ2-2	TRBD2	TGTGCCAGCAGTTTACTACTAGCGGGAGGGGCCGGGGAGCTGTTTTTT	CASSLLLAGGAGELFF
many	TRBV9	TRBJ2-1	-	TGTGCCAGCAGCGGCCTGTCCTACAATGAGCAGTTCTTC	CASSGLSYNEQFF
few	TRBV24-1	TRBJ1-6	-	TGTGCCACCAGTGATTTCGAGCGCGAAAATTCACCCCTCCACTTT	CATSDFERENSPLHF
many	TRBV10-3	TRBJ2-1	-	TGTGCCATCAGTGAGCGGGGTGGGAGCTCCTACAATGAGCAGTTCTTC	CAISERGGSSYNEQFF
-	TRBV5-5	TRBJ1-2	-	TGTGCCAGCAGCTTGGGAGGGGGCTATGGCTACACCTTC	CASSLGGGYGYTF
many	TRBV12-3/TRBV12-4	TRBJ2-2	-	TGTGCCAGCAGTAACGGCAGAGTCACCGCGAACACCGGGGAGCTGTTTTTT	CASSNGRVTANTGELFF
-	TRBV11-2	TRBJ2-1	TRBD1	TGTGCCAGCAGCTTTATTCGGGACAGAGGATACAATGAGCAGTTCTTC	CASSFIRDRGYNEQFF
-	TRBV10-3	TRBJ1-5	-	TGTGCCATCAGTGAGTCACACCCACAGGGAGATAGCAATCAGCCCCAGCATTTT	CAISESHPQGDSNQPQHF
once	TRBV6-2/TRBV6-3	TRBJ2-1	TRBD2	TGTGCCAGCTGGGGACCAGGGACTAGCGGGAGAAATGAGCAGTTCTTC	CASWGPGTSGRNEQFF
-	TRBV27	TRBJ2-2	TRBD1	TGTGCCAGCAGTTTAAGAGGACAGGCGAACACCGGGGAGCTGTTTTTT	CASSLRGQANTGELFF
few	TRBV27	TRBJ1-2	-	TGTGCCAGCAGTTTACAGGTGTCAACCGGAGGCTACACCTTC	CASSLQVSTGGYTF
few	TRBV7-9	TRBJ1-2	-	TGTGCCAGCAGCTTAGGGTCTGGGAATGGCTACACCTTC	CASSLGSGNGYTF
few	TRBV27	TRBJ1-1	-	TGTGCCAGCAGTTTATCTGGGGCAGTCCCAGAGGCTTTCTTT	CASSLSGAVPEAFF
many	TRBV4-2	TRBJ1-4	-	TGTGCCAGCAGCCAAGATGCAGTGGGGTCAACGTTTGAGGAAAAACTGTTTTTT	CASSQDAVGSTFEEKLFF
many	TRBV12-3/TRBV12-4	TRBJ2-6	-	TGTGCCAGCAGTTTACAGGGGAATGGGGCCAACGTCCTGACTTTC	CASSLQGNGANVLTF
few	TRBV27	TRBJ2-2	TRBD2	TGTGCCAGCAGTTTAGGCGGGAGGGCCGGGGAGCTGTTTTTT	CASSLGGRAGELFF
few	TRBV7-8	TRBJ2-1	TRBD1	TGTGCCAGCAGCTTAGTAGGTCAGGGGGCCTCCTACAATGAGCAGTTCTTC	CASSLVGQGASYNEQFF
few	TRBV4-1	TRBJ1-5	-	TGCGCCAGCAGGACGACAGCAAATAGCAATCAGCCCCAGCATTTT	CASRTTANSNQPQHF
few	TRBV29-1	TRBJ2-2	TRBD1	TGCAGCGTTGAAGACGGCCAGGGGGCTGGCGGGGAGCTGTTTTTT	CSVEDGQGAGGELFF
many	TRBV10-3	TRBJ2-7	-	TGTGCCATCAGTGCCGGGGCCTACGAGCAGTACTTC	CAISAGAYEQYF
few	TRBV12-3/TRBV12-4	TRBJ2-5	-	TGTGCCAGTCAAAAATCGTACCAAGAGACCCAGTACTTC	CASQKSYQETQYF
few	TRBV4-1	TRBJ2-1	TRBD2	TGCGCCAGCAGCCAAGAGACTAGCGGGAGTGGTTATGAGCAGTTCTTC	CASSQETSGSGYEQFF
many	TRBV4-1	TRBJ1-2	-	TGCGCCAGCAGCCAAGCGGGGGGGTCCTATGGCTACACCTTC	CASSQAGGSYGYTF
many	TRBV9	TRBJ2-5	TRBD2	TGTGCCAGCAGCCCCGGGGGGGAGACCCAGTACTTC	CASSPGGETQYF
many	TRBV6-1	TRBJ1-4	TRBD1	TGTGCCAGCAGTGAAGGGACAGGGGGCGAAAAACTGTTTTTT	CASSEGTGGEKLFF
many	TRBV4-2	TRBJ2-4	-	TGTGCCAGCAGCCAATCCCTCCCCGGGACCCAGGGTCTGGCCAAAAACATTCAGTACTTC	CASSQSLPGTQGLAKNIQYF
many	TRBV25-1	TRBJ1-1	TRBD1	TGTGCCAGCAGTGAATACGGGACAGGGAGAGGGCACACTGAAGCTTTCTTT	CASSEYGTGRGHTEAFF
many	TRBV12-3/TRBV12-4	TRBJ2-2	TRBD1	TGTGCCAGCAGTTGGACAGGGAAGACCACCGGGGAGCTGTTTTTT	CASSWTGKTTGELFF
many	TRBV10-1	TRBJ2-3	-	TGCGCCAGCAGTGAGTCGACTCTTACAGAAATAACAGATACGCAGTATTTT	CASSESTLTEITDTQYF
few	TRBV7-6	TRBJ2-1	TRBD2	TGTGCCAGCAGCTTAGCGGGAGGGATCGGGGATGAGCAGTTCTTC	CASSLAGGIGDEQFF
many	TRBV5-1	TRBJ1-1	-	TGCGCCAGCAGTTGGGTAAGGGGGACTGAAGCTTTCTTT	CASSWVRGTEAFF